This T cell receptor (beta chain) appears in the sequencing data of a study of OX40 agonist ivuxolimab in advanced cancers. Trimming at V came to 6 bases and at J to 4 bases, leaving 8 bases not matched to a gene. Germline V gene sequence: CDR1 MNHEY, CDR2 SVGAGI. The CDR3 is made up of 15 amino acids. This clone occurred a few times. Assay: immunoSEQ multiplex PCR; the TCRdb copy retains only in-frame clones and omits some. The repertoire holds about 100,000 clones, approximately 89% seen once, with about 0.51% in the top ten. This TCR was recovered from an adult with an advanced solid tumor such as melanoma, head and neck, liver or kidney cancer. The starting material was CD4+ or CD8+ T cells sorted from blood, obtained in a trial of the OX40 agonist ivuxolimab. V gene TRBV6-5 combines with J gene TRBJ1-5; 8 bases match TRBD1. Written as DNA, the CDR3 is TGTGCCAGCAGAGCAGGGGGCAATCGGAATCAGCCCCAGCATTTT. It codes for CASRAGGNRNQPQHF.